This T cell receptor beta chain is from a study of tumour-infiltrating T cells in Burkitt lymphoma. At the level of the study: The Burkitt lymphoma cohort spanned all epidemiological subtypes. Survival, overall and progression-free, tracked with productive clonality.

The CDR3 length is 13 residues. Germline V lookup: CDR1 SGHRS, CDR2 YFSETQ. V lost 0 bases to trimming and J lost 8 bases, with 11 bases between them. In regard to this clone: Antigen unknown.

TCRdb keeps only in-frame clones here, not all; method: immunoSEQ multiplex PCR. This sample carries about 46,000 clones, roughly 31% of them seen once, and the ten largest clones take over 2.5%. Study observations and caveats: Many Burkitt lymphoma patients shared several public clonotypes.

J is TRBJ1-2 and V is TRBV5-1; D might be TRBD1 (6 bases). The sequence derives from a human donor with Burkitt lymphoma. The material sequenced was tumor tissue. CDR3 sequence (DNA): TGCGCCAGCAGCTTGGCAGGGGACCAGGGCTACACCTTC. Residues: CASSLAGDQGYTF.